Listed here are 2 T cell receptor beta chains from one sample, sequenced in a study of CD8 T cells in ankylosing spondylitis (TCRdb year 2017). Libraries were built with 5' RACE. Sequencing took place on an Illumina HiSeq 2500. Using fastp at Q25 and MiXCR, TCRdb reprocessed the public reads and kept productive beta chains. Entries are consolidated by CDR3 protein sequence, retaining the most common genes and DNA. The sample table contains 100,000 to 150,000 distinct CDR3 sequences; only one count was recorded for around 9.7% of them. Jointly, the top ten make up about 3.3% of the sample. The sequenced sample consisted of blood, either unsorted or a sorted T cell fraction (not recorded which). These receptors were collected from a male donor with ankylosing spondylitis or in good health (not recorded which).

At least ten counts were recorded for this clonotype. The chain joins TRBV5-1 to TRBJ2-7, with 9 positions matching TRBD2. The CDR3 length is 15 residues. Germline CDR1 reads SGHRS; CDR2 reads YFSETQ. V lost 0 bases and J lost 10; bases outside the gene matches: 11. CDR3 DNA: TGCGCCAGCAGCTTGGTTATAGCGGGAGAGGAGGAACAGTACTTC. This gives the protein CASSLVIAGEEEQYF.

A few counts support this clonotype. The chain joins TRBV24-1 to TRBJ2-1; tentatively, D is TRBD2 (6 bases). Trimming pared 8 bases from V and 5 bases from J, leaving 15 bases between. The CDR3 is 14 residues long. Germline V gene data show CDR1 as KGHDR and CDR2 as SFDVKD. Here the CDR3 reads CATKAGGEHNEQFF. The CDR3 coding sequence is TGTGCCACCAAGGCCGGCGGGGAACACAATGAGCAGTTCTTC.